The 8 T cell receptor beta chains in this list originate from one sample, sequenced in a study of blood T cell repertoires in COVID-19. Produced via immunoSEQ multiplex PCR; TCRdb's table is partial and in-frame only. The repertoire holds about 120,000 clones, with around nine tenths as singletons. The sample consisted of peripheral blood. The receptors were sampled from a woman between 45 and 60 years old with acute or convalescent COVID-19.

This chain links TRBV27 with TRBJ2-3; 8 bases agree with TRBD1. The CDR3 loop spans 16 amino acids. Losses at the gene ends were 1 base for V and 3 bases for J; bases not matched to a gene: 6. In germline, CDR1 is MNHEY, CDR2 SMNVEV (reference sequence). The DNA for the CDR3 is TGTGCCAGCAGTTTATTGTACGGACAGGGAACAGATACGCAGTATTTT. Translation gives CASSLLYGQGTDTQYF.

The chain is built from TRBV30 and TRBJ1-6; 11 nucleotides agree with TRBD1. There are 15 residues in the CDR3. Germline V gene data show CDR1 as GTSNPN and CDR2 as SVGIG (reference sequence). V shed 0 bases, J shed 9 bases, and the junction held 4 bases outside the gene matches. The CDR3 sequence: CAWSVEGTGGSPLHF. Written as DNA, the CDR3 is TGTGCCTGGAGTGTAGAGGGGACAGGGGGTTCACCCCTCCACTTT.

The genes are TRBV11-2 and TRBJ2-2, with 9 bases that match TRBD1. J gave up 0 bases and V 7 bases, and 9 bases lay outside the gene matches. Germline CDR1 and CDR2: SGHAT and FQNNGV. This CDR3 comprises 17 residues. The CDR3 spells CASIVGQGPPNTGELFF. The DNA for the CDR3 is TGTGCCAGCATAGTGGGACAGGGACCCCCGAACACCGGGGAGCTGTTTTTT.

The chain is built from TRBV15 and TRBJ2-7, with TRBD1 identical over 9 bases. The CDR3 has 17 residues. V shed 0 bases and J 0 bases; nucleotides not matched to a gene: 6. CDR1 is LNHNV and CDR2 is YYDKDF in the germline V gene (reference sequence). As DNA, the CDR3 is TGTGCCACCAGCAGAGATTTAGGGACAGGGACCTCCTACGAGCAGTACTTC. Its translation: CATSRDLGTGTSYEQYF.

V gene TRBV9 combines with J gene TRBJ2-7, with 8 bases identical to TRBD1. CDR1 and CDR2 from the germline V gene are SGDLS and YYNGEE. CDR3 length equals 15 residues. V dropped 0 bases and J dropped 0; count of bases not matched to a gene: 2. The CDR3, as DNA: TGTGCCAGCAGCGTAGGACAGGGGACCTCCTACGAGCAGTACTTC. Translation gives CASSVGQGTSYEQYF.

The chain uses TRBV19 and TRBJ1-5; possible D gene TRBD1, 5 bases. Germline values: CDR1 LNHDA, CDR2 SQIVND (reference sequence). The germline V and J ends were trimmed by 5 bases and 5 bases, with 10 bases remaining between them. The CDR3 runs 13 residues. CDR3: CASSPQGHQPQHF. CDR3 DNA sequence: TGTGCCAGTAGTCCCCAGGGTCATCAGCCCCAGCATTTT.

The CDR3 here is CASHGTVNTEAFF. The CDR3 DNA reads as TGTGCCAGCCACGGGACAGTGAACACTGAAGCTTTCTTT. The chain combines TRBV6-5 with TRBJ1-1, with TRBD1 matching 7 bases. The CDR3 extends over 13 amino acids. In germline, CDR1 is MNHEY, CDR2 SVGAGI. The V gene end was trimmed by 8 bases and the J gene end by 0 bases; junction bases not matched to a gene: 3.

The chain uses TRBV19 and TRBJ2-7, with D uncertain. Germline-derived CDR1 and CDR2 are LNHDA and SQIVND (reference sequence). Trimming cost V 3 bases and J 3 bases, with 12 bases left between them. This CDR3 comprises 14 residues. The CDR3 region has the DNA TGTGCCAGTAGTATGCGGCTAGTCGGCTACGAGCAGTACTTC. Encoded protein: CASSMRLVGYEQYF.